This TCR beta chain was captured in a study of T cells in Graves' hyperthyroidism and ophthalmopathy. Among the patients, aged 18 to 65, hyperthyroidism was newly diagnosed and had lasted under 2 months. Template material for amplifying TCR beta CDR3 regions consisted of RNA transcripts. HTBI primers were employed in a first-round RT-PCR of the TCR CDR3. Via MiXCR, TCRdb re-called the multiplex PCR reads, giving one row per CDR3 protein. Of about 510,000 distinct CDR3 sequences in the sample, less than 15% were seen once. This clonotype appeared a few times. The TCR sequence derives from a woman between 40 and 55 years old with Graves' hyperthyroidism. Material for sequencing was blood.

CDR3 residues: CASGRNNEQFF. In DNA form, the CDR3 reads TGCGCCAGCGGTAGGAACAATGAGCAGTTCTTC. The chain links TRBV5-1 to TRBJ2-1, with D unclear. The germline V gene has CDR1 SGHRS and CDR2 YFSETQ. This CDR3 is built from 11 residues. V lost 7 bases, J lost 5 bases, and 7 bases lay in between.